This T cell receptor beta chain stems from a study of CD8 T cells in ankylosing spondylitis. Study-level results: Within matched ankylosing spondylitis synovial fluid, disease-linked clones were reportedly significantly enriched. What appeared characteristic of ankylosing spondylitis blood was a TCR beta motif of eight highly homologous variants.

Comment on this clonotype: Its antigen is as yet unknown.

The TCR beta libraries were generated through quantitative 5'-RACE incorporating molecular barcodes. One entry per CDR3 protein results from TCRdb running MiXCR on the 5' RACE reads. The sample has about 480,000 distinct CDR3 sequences, 17% seen once; the top ten hold approximately 1%. CDR3 length equals 17 residues. Unmatched junction bases numbered 10, after V lost 0 bases and J lost 5 bases. The germline V gene has CDR1 LGHNA and CDR2 YNFKEQ. This sequence originates from a male donor with ankylosing spondylitis. The V and J genes are TRBV4-2 and TRBJ2-5, with 9 bases matching TRBD2. Sample: blood, either unsorted or a sorted T cell fraction (not recorded which). CDR3: CASSQDWAGGRWETQYF. As DNA, the CDR3 is TGTGCCAGCAGCCAAGATTGGGCGGGGGGGCGTTGGGAGACCCAGTACTTC.